The present entry profiles one T cell receptor beta chain with its context. This specimen belongs to a study of blood T cells in healthy people across ages. Trimming took 5 bases from V and 4 from J, leaving 17 bases between them. Germline-derived CDR1 and CDR2 are SEHNR and FQNEAQ (reference sequence). The CDR3 totals 15 residues. Donors each provided 7.5 to 10 milliliters of peripheral blood. Each sample yielded at least 7 million isolated PBMCs. Next came a second PCR, run for roughly 6 to 11 cycles, which used a sample-barcoded 5' primer along with a J-beta primer mix. TCRdb used MiXCR to reprocess the 5' RACE reads, holding one entry per CDR3 protein. The sample records fewer than 1.5 million distinct CDR3 sequences, 42% being singletons.

Sequencing was done on a sample of blood. This clonotype originated in a woman younger than 35 in good health. The gene calls are TRBV7-9 and TRBJ1-2; perhaps TRBD1 as D (6 bases). This CDR3 is CASSREQGPLYGYTF. The DNA of the CDR3 is TGTGCCAGCAGCCGAGAGCAGGGGCCCCTCTATGGCTACACCTTC.